The source of this TCR beta chain is a study of T cell responses to AZD1222 COVID-19 vaccine. The method was immunoSEQ multiplex PCR; TCRdb's version includes in-frame clones alone and lacks a portion of them. The sample records about 140,000 clones, 90% to 95% being singletons. Study-wide results and limits: Baseline serostatus was positive in only six or seven AZD1222 recipients.

Comments on this clone: Its antigen remains unknown.

CDR1 and CDR2 (germline): SGHTA, FQGNSA. V lost 5 bases and J lost 2; bases outside the gene matches: 6. The CDR3 contains 15 residues. The origin of this receptor is an adult who had recovered from COVID-19. This chain connects TRBV7-2 to TRBJ1-3; the match to TRBD1 covers 7 bases. The sequences come from peripheral blood, collected after recovery from COVID-19. CDR3 sequence (DNA): TGTGCCAGCAGCCTAACAGGACAGGCTGGAAACACCATATATTTT. Translated: CASSLTGQAGNTIYF. Combining the CDR3 with reference TRBV7-2 and TRBJ1-3 gives the whole variable domain GAGVSQSPSNKVTEKGKDVELRCDPISGHTALYWYRQSLGQGLEFLIYFQGNSAPDKSGLPSDRFSAERTGGSVSTLTIQRTQQEDSAVYLCASSLTGQAGNTIYFGEGSWLTVV.